The 2 T cell receptor beta chains given below trace back to one sample, sequenced in a study of cytomegalovirus exposure and HLA in healthy donors. 13 Jbeta primers and 60 Vbeta primers were used for the PCR. TCRdb's table, derived via immunoSEQ multiplex PCR, lists solely in-frame clones and lacks some. The sample data list 110,000 to 150,000 clones. The sample consisted of PBMCs. Receptors originate from a male donor in good health and CMV-seronegative.

This chain links TRBV19 with TRBJ2-7; 12 nucleotides line up with TRBD2. This CDR3 has 14 amino acids. The J segment lost 6 bases and the V segment lost 5 bases, leaving 5 bases of the junction unmatched. Per the germline V gene, CDR1 is LNHDA and CDR2 is SQIVND (reference sequence). The CDR3 coding sequence is TGTGCCAGTAGTGTGACTAGCGGGAGAGGCGAGCAGTACTTC. Its translation is CASSVTSGRGEQYF.

V is TRBV5-1 and J is TRBJ2-7; 8 nucleotides line up with TRBD2. V lost 0 bases and J lost 2; bases outside the gene matches: 4. The CDR3 runs to 15 residues. Looked up from germline, CDR1 is SGHRS and CDR2 is YFSETQ. The CDR3 sequence is CASSLVREAAYEQYF. The CDR3 nucleotides are TGCGCCAGCAGCTTGGTGCGGGAGGCGGCCTACGAGCAGTACTTC.